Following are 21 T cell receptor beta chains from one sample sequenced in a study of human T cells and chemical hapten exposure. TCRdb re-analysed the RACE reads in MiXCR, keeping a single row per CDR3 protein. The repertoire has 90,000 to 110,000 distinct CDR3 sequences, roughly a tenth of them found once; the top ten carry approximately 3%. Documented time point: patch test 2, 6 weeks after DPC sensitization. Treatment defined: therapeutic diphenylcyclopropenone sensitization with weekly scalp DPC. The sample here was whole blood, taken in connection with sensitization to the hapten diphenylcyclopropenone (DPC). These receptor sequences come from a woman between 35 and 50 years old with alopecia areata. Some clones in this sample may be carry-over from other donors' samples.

CDR3 protein: CSAREFSGYTF. In DNA, the CDR3 is TGCAGTGCTAGGGAATTCAGTGGCTACACCTTC. The V call is TRBV20-1, the J call TRBJ1-2, with D unresolved. The CDR3 has 11 amino acids. Germline CDR1 and CDR2: DFQATT and SNEGSKA (reference sequence). Deletions cut 3 bases from V and 7 bases from J, with 9 bases between.

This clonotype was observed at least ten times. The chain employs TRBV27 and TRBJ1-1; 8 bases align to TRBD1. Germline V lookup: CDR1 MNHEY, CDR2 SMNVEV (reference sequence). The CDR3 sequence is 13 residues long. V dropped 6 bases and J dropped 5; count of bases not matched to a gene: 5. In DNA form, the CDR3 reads TGTGCCAGCAGAAGACAGGGGCGGACTGAAGCTTTCTTT. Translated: CASRRQGRTEAFF.

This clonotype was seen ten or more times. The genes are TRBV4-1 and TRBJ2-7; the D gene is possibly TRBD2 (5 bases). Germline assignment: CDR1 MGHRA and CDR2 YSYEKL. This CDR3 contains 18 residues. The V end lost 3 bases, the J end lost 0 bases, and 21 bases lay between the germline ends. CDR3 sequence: CASSHGTSGYSYSYEQYF. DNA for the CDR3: TGCGCCAGCAGCCATGGAACGTCGGGGTATAGTTACTCCTACGAGCAGTACTTC.

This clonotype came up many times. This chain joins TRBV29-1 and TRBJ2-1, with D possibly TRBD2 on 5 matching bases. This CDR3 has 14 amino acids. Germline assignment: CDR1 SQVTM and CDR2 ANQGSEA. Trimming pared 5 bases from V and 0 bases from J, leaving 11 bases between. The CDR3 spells CSVRSGSSYNEQFF. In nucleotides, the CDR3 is TGCAGCGTTAGGTCGGGGAGCTCCTACAATGAGCAGTTCTTC.

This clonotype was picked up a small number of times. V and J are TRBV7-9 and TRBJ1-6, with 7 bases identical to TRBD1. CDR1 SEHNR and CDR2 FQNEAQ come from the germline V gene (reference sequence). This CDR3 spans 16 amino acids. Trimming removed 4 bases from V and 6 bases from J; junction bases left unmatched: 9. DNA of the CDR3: TGTGCCAGCAGCTATTTTACGGGACAGTCTAATTCACCCCTCCACTTT. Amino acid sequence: CASSYFTGQSNSPLHF.

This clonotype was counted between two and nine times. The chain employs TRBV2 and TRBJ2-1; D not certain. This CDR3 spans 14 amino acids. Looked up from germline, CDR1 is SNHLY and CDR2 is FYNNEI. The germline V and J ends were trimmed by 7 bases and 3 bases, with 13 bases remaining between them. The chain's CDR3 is CASNRQGIYNEQFF. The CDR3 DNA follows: TGTGCCAGCAACCGACAAGGTATCTACAATGAGCAGTTCTTC.

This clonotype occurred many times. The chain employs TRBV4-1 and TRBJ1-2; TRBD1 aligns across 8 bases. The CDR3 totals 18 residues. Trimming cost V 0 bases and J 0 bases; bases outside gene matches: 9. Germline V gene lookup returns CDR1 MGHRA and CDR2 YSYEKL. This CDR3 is CASSQDPRQGASNYGYTF. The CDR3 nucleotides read TGCGCCAGCAGCCAAGACCCCCGGCAGGGGGCCTCTAACTATGGCTACACCTTC.

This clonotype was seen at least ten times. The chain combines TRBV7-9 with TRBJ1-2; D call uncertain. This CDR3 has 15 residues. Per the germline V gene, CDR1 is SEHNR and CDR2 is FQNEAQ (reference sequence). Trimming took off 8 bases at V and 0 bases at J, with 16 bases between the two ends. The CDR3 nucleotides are TGTGCCAGCCAAAAAATCTGGGGATCTAACTATGGCTACACCTTC. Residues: CASQKIWGSNYGYTF.

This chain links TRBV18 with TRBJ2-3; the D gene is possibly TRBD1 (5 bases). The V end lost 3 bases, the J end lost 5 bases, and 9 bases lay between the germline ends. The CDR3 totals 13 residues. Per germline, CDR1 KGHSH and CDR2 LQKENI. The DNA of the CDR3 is TGTGCCAGCTCACCCAGCCAGGGAGATACGCAGTATTTT. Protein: CASSPSQGDTQYF.

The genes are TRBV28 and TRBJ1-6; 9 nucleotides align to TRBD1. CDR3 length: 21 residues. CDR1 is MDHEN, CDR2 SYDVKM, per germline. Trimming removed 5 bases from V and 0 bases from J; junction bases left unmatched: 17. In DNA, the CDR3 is TGTGCCAGCAGTCCGCCTTCTCCGGGACAGGGATCCGGCTCCTATAATTCACCCCTCCACTTT. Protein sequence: CASSPPSPGQGSGSYNSPLHF.

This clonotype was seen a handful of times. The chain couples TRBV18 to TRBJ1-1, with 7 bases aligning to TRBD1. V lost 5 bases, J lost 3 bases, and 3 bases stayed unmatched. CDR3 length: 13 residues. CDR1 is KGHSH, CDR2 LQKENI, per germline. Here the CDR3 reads CASSTGEDTEAFF. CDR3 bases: TGTGCCAGCTCAACAGGGGAGGACACTGAAGCTTTCTTT. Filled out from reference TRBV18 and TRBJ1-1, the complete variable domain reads NAGVMQNPRHLVRRRGQEARLRCSPMKGHSHVYWYRQLPEEGLKFMVYLQKENIIDESGMPKERFSAEFPKEGPSILRIQQVVRGDSAAYFCASSTGEDTEAFFGQGTRLTVV.

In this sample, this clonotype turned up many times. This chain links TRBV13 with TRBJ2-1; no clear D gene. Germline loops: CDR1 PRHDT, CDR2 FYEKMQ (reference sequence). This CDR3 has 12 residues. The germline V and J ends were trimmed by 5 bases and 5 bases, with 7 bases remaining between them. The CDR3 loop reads CASSQTNNEQFF. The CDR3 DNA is TGTGCCAGCAGCCAGACCAACAATGAGCAGTTCTTC.

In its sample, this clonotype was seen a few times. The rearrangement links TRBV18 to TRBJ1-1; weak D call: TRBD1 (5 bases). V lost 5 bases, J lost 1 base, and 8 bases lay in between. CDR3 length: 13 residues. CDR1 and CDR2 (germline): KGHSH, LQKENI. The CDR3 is CASSGGENTEAFF. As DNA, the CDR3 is TGTGCCAGCTCAGGGGGGGAGAACACTGAAGCTTTCTTT. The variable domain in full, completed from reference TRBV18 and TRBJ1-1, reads NAGVMQNPRHLVRRRGQEARLRCSPMKGHSHVYWYRQLPEEGLKFMVYLQKENIIDESGMPKERFSAEFPKEGPSILRIQQVVRGDSAAYFCASSGGENTEAFFGQGTRLTVV.

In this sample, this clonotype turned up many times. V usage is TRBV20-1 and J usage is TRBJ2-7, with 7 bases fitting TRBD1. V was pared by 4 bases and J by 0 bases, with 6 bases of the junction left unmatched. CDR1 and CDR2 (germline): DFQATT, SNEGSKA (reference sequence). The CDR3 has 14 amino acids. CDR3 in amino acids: CSATRGRRSYEQYF. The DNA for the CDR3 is TGCAGTGCTACAAGGGGGCGCCGCTCCTACGAGCAGTACTTC.

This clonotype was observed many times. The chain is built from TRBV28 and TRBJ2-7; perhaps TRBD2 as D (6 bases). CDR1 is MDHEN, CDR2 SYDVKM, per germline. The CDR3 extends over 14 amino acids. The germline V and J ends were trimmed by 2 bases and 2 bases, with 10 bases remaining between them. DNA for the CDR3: TGTGCCAGCAGTTTAGGGACTGTAACCTACGAGCAGTACTTC. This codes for CASSLGTVTYEQYF.

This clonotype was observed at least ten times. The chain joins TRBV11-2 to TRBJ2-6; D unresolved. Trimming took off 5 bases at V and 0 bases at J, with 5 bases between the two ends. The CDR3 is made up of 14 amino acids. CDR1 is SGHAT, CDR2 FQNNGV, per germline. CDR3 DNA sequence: TGTGCCAGCAGCCTTGACTCTGGGGCCAACGTCCTGACTTTC. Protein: CASSLDSGANVLTF.

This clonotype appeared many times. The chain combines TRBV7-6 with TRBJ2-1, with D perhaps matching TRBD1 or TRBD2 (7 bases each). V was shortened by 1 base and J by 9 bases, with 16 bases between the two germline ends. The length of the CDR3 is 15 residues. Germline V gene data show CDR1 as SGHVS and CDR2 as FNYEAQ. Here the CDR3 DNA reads TGTGCCAGCAGCTTAGAGGGGGCGGGGGCTGGTGAGCAGTTCTTC. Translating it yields CASSLEGAGAGEQFF.

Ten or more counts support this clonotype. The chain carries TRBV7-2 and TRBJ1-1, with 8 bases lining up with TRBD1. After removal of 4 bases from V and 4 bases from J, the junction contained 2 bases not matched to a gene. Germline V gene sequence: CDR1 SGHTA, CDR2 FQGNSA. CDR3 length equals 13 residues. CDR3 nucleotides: TGTGCCAGCAGCTACAGGGGGACCACTGAAGCTTTCTTT. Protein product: CASSYRGTTEAFF.

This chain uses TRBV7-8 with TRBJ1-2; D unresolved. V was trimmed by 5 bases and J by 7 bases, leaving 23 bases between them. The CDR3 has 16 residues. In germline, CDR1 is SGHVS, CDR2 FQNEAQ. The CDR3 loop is CASSRLTYRGSSGYTF. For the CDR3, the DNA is TGTGCCAGCAGCCGTTTAACCTATCGAGGATCCAGTGGCTACACCTTC.

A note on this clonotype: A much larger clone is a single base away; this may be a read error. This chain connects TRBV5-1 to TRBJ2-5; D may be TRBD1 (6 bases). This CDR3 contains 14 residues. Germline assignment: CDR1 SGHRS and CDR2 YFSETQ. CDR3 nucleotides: TGCGCCAGCAGCCTAGACAGGTACCAAGAGGCCCAGTACTTC. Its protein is CASSLDRYQEAQYF. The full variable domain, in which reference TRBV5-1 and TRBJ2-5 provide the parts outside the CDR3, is KAGVTQTPRYLIKTRGQQVTLSCSPISGHRSVSWYQQTPGQGLQFLFEYFSETQRNKGNFPGRFSGRQFSNSRSEMNVSTLELGDSALYLCASSLDRYQEAQYFGPGTRLLVL.

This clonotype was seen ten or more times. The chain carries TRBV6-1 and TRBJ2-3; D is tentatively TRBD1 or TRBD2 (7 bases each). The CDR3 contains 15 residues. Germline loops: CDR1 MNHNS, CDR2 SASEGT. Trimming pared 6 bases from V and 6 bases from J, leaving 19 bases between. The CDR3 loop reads CASSLGRGGQDTQYF. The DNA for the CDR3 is TGTGCCAGCAGCCTCGGCAGGGGGGGCCAGGATACGCAGTATTTT.